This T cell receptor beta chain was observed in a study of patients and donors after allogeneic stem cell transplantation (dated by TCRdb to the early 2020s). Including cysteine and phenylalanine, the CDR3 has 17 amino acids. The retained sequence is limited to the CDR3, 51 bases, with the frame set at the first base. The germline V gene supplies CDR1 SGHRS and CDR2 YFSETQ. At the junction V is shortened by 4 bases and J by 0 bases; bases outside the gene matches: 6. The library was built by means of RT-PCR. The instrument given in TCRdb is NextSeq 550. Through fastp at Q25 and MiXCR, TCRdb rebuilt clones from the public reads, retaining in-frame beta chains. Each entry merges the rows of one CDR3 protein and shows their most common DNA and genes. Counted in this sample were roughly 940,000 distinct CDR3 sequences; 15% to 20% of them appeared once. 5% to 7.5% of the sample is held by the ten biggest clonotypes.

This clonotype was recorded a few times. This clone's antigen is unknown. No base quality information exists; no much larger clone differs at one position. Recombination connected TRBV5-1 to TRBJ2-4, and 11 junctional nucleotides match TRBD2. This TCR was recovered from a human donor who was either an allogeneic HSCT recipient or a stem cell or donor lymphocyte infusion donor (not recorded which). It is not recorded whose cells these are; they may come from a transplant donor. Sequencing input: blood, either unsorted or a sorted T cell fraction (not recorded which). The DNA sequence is TGCGCCAGCAGCGGGAGACTAGCGGGGCGAGCCAAAAACATTCAGTACTTC. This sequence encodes CASSGRLAGRAKNIQYF.